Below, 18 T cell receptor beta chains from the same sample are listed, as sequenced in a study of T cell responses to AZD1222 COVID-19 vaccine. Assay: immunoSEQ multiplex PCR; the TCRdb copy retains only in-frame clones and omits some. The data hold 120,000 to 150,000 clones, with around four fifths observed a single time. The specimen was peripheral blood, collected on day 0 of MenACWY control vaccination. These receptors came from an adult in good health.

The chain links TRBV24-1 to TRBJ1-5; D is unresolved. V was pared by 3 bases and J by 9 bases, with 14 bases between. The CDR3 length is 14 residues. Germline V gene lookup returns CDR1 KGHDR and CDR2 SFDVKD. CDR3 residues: CATSDNRSVRPQHF. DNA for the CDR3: TGTGCCACCAGTGATAATCGTTCGGTCCGGCCCCAGCATTTT.

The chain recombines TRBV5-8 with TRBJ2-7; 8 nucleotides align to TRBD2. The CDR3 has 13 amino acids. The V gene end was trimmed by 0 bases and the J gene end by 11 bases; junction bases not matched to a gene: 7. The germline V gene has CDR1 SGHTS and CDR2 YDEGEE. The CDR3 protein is CASSLAGGPKEYF. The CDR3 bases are TGTGCCAGCAGCTTGGCGGGGGGGCCCAAGGAGTACTTC.

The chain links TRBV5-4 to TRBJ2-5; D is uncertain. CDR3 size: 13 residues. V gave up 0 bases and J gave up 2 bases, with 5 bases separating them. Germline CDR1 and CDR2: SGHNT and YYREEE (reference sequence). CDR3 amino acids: CASSLVGQETQYF. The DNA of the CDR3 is TGTGCCAGCAGCTTGGTTGGACAAGAGACCCAGTACTTC.

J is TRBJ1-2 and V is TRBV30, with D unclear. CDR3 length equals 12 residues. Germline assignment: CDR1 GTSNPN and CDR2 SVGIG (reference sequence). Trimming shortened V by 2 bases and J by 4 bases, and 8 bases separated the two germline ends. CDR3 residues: CAWSRDTYGYTF. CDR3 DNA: TGTGCCTGGAGTCGAGACACCTATGGCTACACCTTC.

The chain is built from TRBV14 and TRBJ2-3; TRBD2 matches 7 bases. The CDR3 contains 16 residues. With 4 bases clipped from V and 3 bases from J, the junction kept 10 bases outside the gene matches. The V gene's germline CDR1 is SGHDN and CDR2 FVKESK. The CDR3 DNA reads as TGTGCCAGCAGCCCCGCACTAGCGAGAGGGACAGATACGCAGTATTTT. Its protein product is CASSPALARGTDTQYF.

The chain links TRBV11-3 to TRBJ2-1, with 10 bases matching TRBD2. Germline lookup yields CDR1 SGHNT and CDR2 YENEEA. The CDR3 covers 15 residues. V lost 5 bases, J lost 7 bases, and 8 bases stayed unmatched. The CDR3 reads CASSLSSGGFNEQFF. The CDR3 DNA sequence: TGTGCCAGCAGCCTATCTAGCGGGGGATTTAATGAGCAGTTCTTC.

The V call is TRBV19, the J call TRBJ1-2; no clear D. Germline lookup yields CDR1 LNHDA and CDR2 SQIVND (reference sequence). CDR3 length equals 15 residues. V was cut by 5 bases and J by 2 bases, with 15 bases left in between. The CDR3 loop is CASSATIIQNYGYTF. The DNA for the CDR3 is TGTGCCAGTAGTGCCACCATAATTCAAAACTATGGCTACACCTTC.

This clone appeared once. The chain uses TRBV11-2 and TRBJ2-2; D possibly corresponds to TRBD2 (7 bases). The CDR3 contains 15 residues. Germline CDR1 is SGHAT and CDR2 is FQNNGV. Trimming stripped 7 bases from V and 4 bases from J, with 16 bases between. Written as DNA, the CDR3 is TGTGCCAGCATGGTTCGGGGGGCGAGCACCGGGGAGCTGTTTTTT. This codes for CASMVRGASTGELFF.

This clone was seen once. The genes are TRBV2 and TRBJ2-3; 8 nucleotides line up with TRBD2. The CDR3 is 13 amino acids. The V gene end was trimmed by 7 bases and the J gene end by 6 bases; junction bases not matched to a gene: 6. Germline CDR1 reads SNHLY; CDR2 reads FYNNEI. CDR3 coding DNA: TGTGCCAGCAATGGCGGGGGGTTCGATACGCAGTATTTT. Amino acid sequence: CASNGGGFDTQYF.

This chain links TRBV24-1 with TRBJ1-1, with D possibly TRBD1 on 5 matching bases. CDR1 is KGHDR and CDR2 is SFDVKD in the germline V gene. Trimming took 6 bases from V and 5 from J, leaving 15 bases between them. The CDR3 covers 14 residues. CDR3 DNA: TGTGCCACCAGTCAGGGATACCCCAGGACTGAAGCTTTCTTT. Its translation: CATSQGYPRTEAFF.

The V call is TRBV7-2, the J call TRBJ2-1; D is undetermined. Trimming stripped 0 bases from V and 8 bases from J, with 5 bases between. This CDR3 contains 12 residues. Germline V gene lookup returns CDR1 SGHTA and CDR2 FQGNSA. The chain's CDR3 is CASSLARDEQFF. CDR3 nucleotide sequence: TGTGCCAGCAGCTTAGCGCGCGATGAGCAGTTCTTC.

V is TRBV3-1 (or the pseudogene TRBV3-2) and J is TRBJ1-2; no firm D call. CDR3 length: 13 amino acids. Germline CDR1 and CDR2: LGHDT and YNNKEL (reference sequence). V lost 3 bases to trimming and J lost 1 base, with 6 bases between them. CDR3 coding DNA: TGTGCCAGCAGCCAGGGCCGTAACTATGGCTACACCTTC. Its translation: CASSQGRNYGYTF.

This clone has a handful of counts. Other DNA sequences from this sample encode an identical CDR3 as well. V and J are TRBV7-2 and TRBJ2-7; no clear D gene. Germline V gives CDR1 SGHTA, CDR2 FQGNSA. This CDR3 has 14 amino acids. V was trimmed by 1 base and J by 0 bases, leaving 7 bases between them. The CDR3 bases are TGTGCCAGCAGCTTAGGAGGAATCTCCTACGAGCAGTACTTC. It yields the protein CASSLGGISYEQYF.

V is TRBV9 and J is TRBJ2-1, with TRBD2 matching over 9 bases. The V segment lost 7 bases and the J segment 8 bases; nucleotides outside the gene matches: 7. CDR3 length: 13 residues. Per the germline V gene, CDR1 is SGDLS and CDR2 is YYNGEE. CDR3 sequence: CASGGGVEDEQFF. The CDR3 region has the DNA TGTGCCAGCGGCGGGGGGGTGGAAGATGAGCAGTTCTTC.

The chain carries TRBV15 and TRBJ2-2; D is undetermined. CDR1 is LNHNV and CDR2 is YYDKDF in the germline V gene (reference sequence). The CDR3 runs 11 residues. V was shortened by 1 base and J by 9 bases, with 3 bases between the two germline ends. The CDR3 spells CATSRGRELFF. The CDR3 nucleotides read TGTGCCACCAGCAGAGGGCGGGAGCTGTTTTTT.

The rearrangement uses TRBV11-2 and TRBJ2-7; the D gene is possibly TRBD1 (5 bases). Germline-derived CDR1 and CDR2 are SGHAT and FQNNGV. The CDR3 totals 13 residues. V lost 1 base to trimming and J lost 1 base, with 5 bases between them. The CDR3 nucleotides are TGTGCCAGCAGCTTAGCAGGGTCCTACGAGCAGTACGTC. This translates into CASSLAGSYEQYV.

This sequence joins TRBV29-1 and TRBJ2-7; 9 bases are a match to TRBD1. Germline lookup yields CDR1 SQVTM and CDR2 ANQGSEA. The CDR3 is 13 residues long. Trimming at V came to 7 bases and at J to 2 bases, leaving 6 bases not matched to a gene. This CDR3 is CSATGTGTYEQYV. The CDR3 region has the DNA TGCAGCGCCACCGGGACAGGGACCTACGAGCAGTACGTC.

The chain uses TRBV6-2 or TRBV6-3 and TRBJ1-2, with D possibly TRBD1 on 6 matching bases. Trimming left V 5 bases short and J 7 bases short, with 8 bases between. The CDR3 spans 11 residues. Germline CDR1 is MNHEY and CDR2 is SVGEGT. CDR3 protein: CASSQGGGYTF. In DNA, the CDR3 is TGTGCCAGCAGTCAAGGGGGTGGCTACACCTTC.